This TCR beta chain was sequenced in a study of blood T cells in healthy people across ages. General study results and limits: Estimates drawn from one million T cells were deemed to understate diversity.

This clonotype was seen a few times. No antigen is known for it. The CDR3 spans 16 residues. Looked up from germline, CDR1 is KGHDR and CDR2 is SFDVKD. The V end was cut by 5 bases, the J end by 6 bases, with 18 bases between. Primers used in a second PCR of about 7 to 12 cycles were a sample-barcoded 5' primer and a J-beta primer mix. TCRdb ran MiXCR on the 5' RACE reads and lists one entry per CDR3 protein. The sample carries 550,000 to 700,000 distinct CDR3 sequences, 27% recorded once. Per sample, a minimum of 6.5 million PBMCs were isolated. The specimen was blood. The chain joins TRBV24-1 to TRBJ1-4; D ambiguous. This TCR came from a woman aged 70-85 years in good health. In nucleotides, the CDR3 is TGTGCCACCAGTGGCTTCCATTTCCGGCAGCATGAAAAACTGTTTTTT. This encodes CATSGFHFRQHEKLFF.